This T cell receptor (beta chain) is drawn from a study of control samples from healthy donors and cancer patients. Germline-derived CDR1 and CDR2 are SNHLY and FYNNEI. The CDR3 is 14 amino acids. Trimming left V 7 bases short and J 7 bases short, with 16 bases between. Sequencing was performed with immunoSEQ multiplex PCR; in TCRdb, only in-frame clones are kept and a portion is missing. The sample has about 160,000 clones, approximately 93% seen once. What was sequenced was blood. V is TRBV2 and J is TRBJ1-4, with D maybe TRBD1 (6 bases). The sequence was obtained from a middle-aged woman in good health. CDR3 sequence reads: CASKAVQGSEKLFF. The CDR3 DNA reads as TGTGCCAGCAAGGCTGTTCAGGGGAGTGAAAAACTGTTTTTT. Complete variable domain (other parts from reference TRBV2 and TRBJ1-4): EPEVTQTPSHQVTQMGQEVILRCVPISNHLYFYWYRQILGQKVEFLVSFYNNEISEKSEIFDDQFSVERPDGSNFTLKIRSTKLEDSAMYFCASKAVQGSEKLFFGSGTQLSVL.